Given below is one T cell receptor (beta chain) in context. This sample is drawn from a study of technical replicates of blood from a handful of donors. Sequenced by immunoSEQ multiplex PCR; TCRdb stores in-frame clones only, minus some. The sample has under 75,000 clones; over 85% are singletons. Germline-derived CDR1 and CDR2 are SGHDT and YYEEEE. There are 14 residues in the CDR3. V gave up 1 base and J gave up 4 bases, with 11 bases separating them. The chain employs TRBV5-6 and TRBJ1-2; D remains unclear. The sample comprised T cells isolated from PBMCs. This clonotype was obtained from a human donor in good health. The CDR3, as DNA: TGTGCCAGCAGCTTGACTAGCCCAATCTATGGCTACACCTTC. Residues: CASSLTSPIYGYTF.